These 15 T cell receptor beta chains share one sample of origin, sequenced in a study of cytomegalovirus exposure and HLA in healthy donors (TCRdb year 2017). The library relied on the immunoSEQ multiplex PCR assay. The multiplex PCR relied on a mix of 60 forward primers for TCR Vbeta segments and 13 reverse primers for TCR Jbeta segments. The immuneACCESS repertoire file appears here via TCRdb, limited to in-frame rearrangements. These files lack a portion of the clones; in checked studies, under half of the deficit traces to unresolved V genes, and the cause of the others is not known. This sample comprises some 130,000 clones, around 75% of them detected only once. 2.5% to 4% of the sample is held by the ten biggest clonotypes. Sequenced sample: PBMCs. The receptor source for this set is a man aged 35-49 years in good health and CMV-seronegative.

V gene TRBV5-6 combines with J gene TRBJ1-1; TRBD1 is a possible D gene (6 bases). The CDR3 runs to 12 residues. The V end was cut by 0 bases, the J end by 10 bases, with 10 bases between. Per germline, CDR1 SGHDT and CDR2 YYEEEE. Here the CDR3 DNA reads TGTGCCAGCAGCTTGGACGGACAGAGAGCTTTCTTT. Its translation is CASSLDGQRAFF.

The CDR3 spells CASSLTSADSYEQYF. DNA for the CDR3: TGTGCCAGCAGCCTAACTAGCGCCGACTCCTACGAGCAGTACTTC. This rearrangement joins TRBV28 to TRBJ2-7; 7 nucleotides agree with TRBD2. The CDR3 is 15 amino acids. Germline lookup yields CDR1 MDHEN and CDR2 SYDVKM. V shed 6 bases, J shed 0 bases, and the junction held 8 bases outside the gene matches.

This CDR3 is CASNDGSPHQPQHF. As DNA, the CDR3 is TGTGCCAGCAACGACGGGAGCCCCCATCAGCCCCAGCATTTT. The V gene is TRBV7-9, the J gene TRBJ1-5; the D is unclear. In germline, CDR1 is SEHNR, CDR2 FQNEAQ (reference sequence). The CDR3 covers 14 residues. V shed 7 bases and J shed 5 bases, with 15 bases lying between them.

This chain connects TRBV10-3 to TRBJ2-7; D uncertain. The CDR3 is 13 amino acids. CDR1 and CDR2 from the germline V gene are ENHRY and SYGVKD. V lost 6 bases and J lost 0, with 9 bases in between. The CDR3 nucleotides are TGTGCCATCAGGGCCACGTCCTCCTACGAGCAGTACTTC. It translates to CAIRATSSYEQYF.

The V gene is TRBV5-1, the J gene TRBJ1-2; TRBD1 matches at 7 bases. Per germline, CDR1 SGHRS and CDR2 YFSETQ. CDR3 length equals 15 residues. V gave up 3 bases and J gave up 1 base; unmatched junction bases: 6. The CDR3 loop reads CASSYIGTVNYGYTF. Written as DNA, the CDR3 is TGCGCCAGCAGCTATATCGGGACAGTTAACTATGGCTACACCTTC.

The chain carries TRBV19 and TRBJ1-1; tentative D call: TRBD1 (5 bases). V shed 0 bases and J shed 4 bases, with 9 bases lying between them. CDR1 is LNHDA and CDR2 is SQIVND in the germline V gene (reference sequence). The CDR3 loop spans 14 amino acids. CDR3: CASSIDMGGTEAFF. In DNA, the CDR3 is TGTGCCAGTAGTATAGATATGGGGGGCACTGAAGCTTTCTTT.

A remark on this clone: At the DNA level, this CDR3 is encoded by other sequences in the same sample as well. V gene TRBV5-1 combines with J gene TRBJ2-1; D is perhaps TRBD1 (6 bases). Germline assignment: CDR1 SGHRS and CDR2 YFSETQ. The length of the CDR3 is 16 residues. The V end lost 3 bases, the J end lost 6 bases, and 19 bases lay between the germline ends. The CDR3 protein is CASSSQPSEGVNEQFF. CDR3 DNA: TGCGCCAGCAGCTCACAACCTTCTGAGGGGGTCAATGAGCAGTTCTTC.

The chain recombines TRBV7-9 with TRBJ2-7, with 8 bases lining up with TRBD1. V dropped 5 bases and J dropped 4; count of bases not matched to a gene: 7. From germline, CDR1 is SEHNR and CDR2 FQNEAQ (reference sequence). This CDR3 contains 14 residues. This CDR3 is CASSPGTGEYEQYF. CDR3 nucleotide sequence: TGTGCCAGCAGCCCAGGGACAGGCGAGTACGAGCAGTACTTC.

This clone appeared a few times. The rearrangement joins TRBV28 to TRBJ1-2; TRBD1 agrees at 10 bases. Trimming took 7 bases from V and 6 from J; bases not matched to a gene: 5. CDR3 length equals 13 residues. Germline V gene lookup returns CDR1 MDHEN and CDR2 SYDVKM. CDR3 nucleotides: TGTGCCAGCACCACGGGGACAGGGGATGGCTACACCTTC. This codes for CASTTGTGDGYTF.

The V gene is TRBV19, the J gene TRBJ1-2; D is undetermined. This CDR3 spans 11 amino acids. Trimming removed 7 bases from V and 6 bases from J, with 9 bases in between. Germline V gene lookup returns CDR1 LNHDA and CDR2 SQIVND (reference sequence). The chain's CDR3 is CASINGDGYTF. As DNA, the CDR3 is TGTGCCAGTATAAACGGGGATGGCTACACCTTC.

V and J are TRBV27 and TRBJ1-1; 10 bases fit TRBD1. Germline CDR1 and CDR2: MNHEY and SMNVEV (reference sequence). The CDR3 is 15 residues long. Trimming removed 6 bases from V and 1 base from J; junction bases left unmatched: 5. In DNA form, the CDR3 reads TGTGCCAGCAGCAGGGACAGGGGCAGGAACACTGAAGCTTTCTTT. Translation: CASSRDRGRNTEAFF.

This clone has only one observation. The genes are TRBV29-1 and TRBJ2-1; D might be TRBD1 (5 bases). This CDR3 is built from 16 residues. The germline V gene has CDR1 SQVTM and CDR2 ANQGSEA. V shed 6 bases and J shed 3 bases, with 21 bases lying between them. As DNA, the CDR3 is TGCAGCGTCCCCCCGGTCGGCAGGGCATTCTACAATGAGCAGTTCTTC. Residues: CSVPPVGRAFYNEQFF.

The chain joins TRBV5-6 to TRBJ2-7; TRBD1 aligns across 9 bases. The CDR3 totals 14 residues. CDR1 is SGHDT and CDR2 is YYEEEE in the germline V gene. Losses at the gene ends were 3 bases for V and 2 bases for J; bases not matched to a gene: 3. Here the CDR3 reads CASSSTGGTYEQYF. The CDR3, as DNA: TGTGCCAGCAGCTCGACAGGGGGGACCTACGAGCAGTACTTC.

V usage is TRBV14 and J usage is TRBJ1-3; D unclear. Germline CDR1 is SGHDN and CDR2 is FVKESK. The CDR3 runs to 14 residues. V was trimmed by 1 base and J by 3 bases, leaving 7 bases between them. Written as DNA, the CDR3 is TGTGCCAGCAGCCAAGTTGAGGGTGGAAACACCATATATTTT. This translates into CASSQVEGGNTIYF. Full variable domain (outside the CDR3, taken from reference TRBV14 and TRBJ1-3): EAGVTQFPSHSVIEKGQTVTLRCDPISGHDNLYWYRRVMGKEIKFLLHFVKESKQDESGMPNNRFLAERTGGTYSTLKVQPAELEDSGVYFCASSQVEGGNTIYFGEGSWLTVV.

The chain joins TRBV5-1 to TRBJ1-2, with 7 bases matching TRBD1. The CDR3 runs 13 residues. With V trimmed by 4 bases and J by 8 bases, 8 bases remained unmatched. Germline CDR1 and CDR2: SGHRS and YFSETQ. The CDR3 sequence: CASSARDRGGYTF. The CDR3 coding sequence is TGCGCCAGCAGCGCCCGGGACAGAGGGGGCTACACCTTC.